The text below deals with one T cell receptor beta chain. What it binds is unknown. The data were taken from a study of cytomegalovirus exposure and HLA in healthy donors. Study-wide results and caveats: An analysis was carried out later, and it reportedly showed fewer N-insertions in an Asian-associated ancestry cluster than the roughly 670-donor mean.

From germline, CDR1 is MDHEN and CDR2 SYDVKM. Between the trimmed V and J ends, which lost 3 bases and 3 bases, there was a span of 6 bases. The CDR3 is made up of 12 amino acids. The PCR employed 60 Vbeta primers together with 13 Jbeta primers. Profiled with immunoSEQ multiplex PCR; TCRdb holds only in-frame clones, not every one. The data contain about 98,000 clones, roughly 81% of them seen just once; the ten biggest clones take up more than 1.4%. Sequenced: PBMCs. V usage is TRBV28 and J usage is TRBJ2-7, with D uncertain. The clonotype originates from a man aged 40-55 years in good health and CMV-seronegative. Here the CDR3 reads CASSLSGYEQYF. CDR3 in DNA: TGTGCCAGCAGTTTGTCGGGCTACGAGCAGTACTTC.